This TCR beta chain appears in the sequencing data of a study of memory CD4+ T cells and cytomegalovirus serostatus. Study-level information: Healthy Belgian adult donors included nine or ten CMV-positive and some 25 CMV-negative people. General study findings and limits: Suggested: most of the CMV-linked TCR signature lies in CD4+ memory cells.

The sort gate was single viable CD3+CD4+CD8-CD45RO+ cells for memory CD4+ T cells. After thawing, CD4+ T cells were positively selected. The germline V gene has CDR1 SGHNT and CDR2 YYREEE (reference sequence). This CDR3 has 15 amino acids. The V end lost 6 bases, the J end lost 4 bases, and 19 bases lay between the germline ends. In the original processing: Out-of-frame sequences were removed, leaving 2,000,000 or so distinct TCRbeta sequences. Only in-frame clones appear in the TCRdb table, and some are missing; sequencing was by immunoSEQ multiplex PCR. V and J calls and clone size are copied from that table; D and trimming were computed from the DNA. The data contain over 65,000 clones, less than 90% of them singletons. On this clone itself: Its antigen is not known.

The sample comprised memory CD4+ T cells from blood. The receptor was derived from an adult in good health and CMV-seronegative. The V and J genes are TRBV5-4 and TRBJ2-5; a weak D match, TRBD2 (7 bases). The CDR3 loop reads CASTRSAGAPETQYF. The DNA for the CDR3 is TGTGCCAGCACCCGATCGGCGGGGGCCCCAGAGACCCAGTACTTC.